Listed here are 30 T cell receptor beta chains from one sample, sequenced in a study of blood T cell repertoires in COVID-19. Sequenced by immunoSEQ multiplex PCR; TCRdb stores in-frame clones only, minus some. Among 120,000 or so clones listed, about 86% were seen once. Material: peripheral blood. Receptors originate from a woman aged 45-65 years with acute or convalescent COVID-19.

The chain employs TRBV30 and TRBJ1-5; D ambiguous. V gave up 0 bases and J gave up 9 bases, with 12 bases separating them. The CDR3 is made up of 13 amino acids. Germline V gives CDR1 GTSNPN, CDR2 SVGIG (reference sequence). DNA of the CDR3: TGTGCCTGGAGTGTACGTCTTGAGGGGCCCCAGCATTTT. It encodes CAWSVRLEGPQHF.

J is TRBJ2-3 and V is TRBV3-1 (or the pseudogene TRBV3-2); 8 bases align to TRBD2. The ends lost 6 bases at V and 5 bases at J; junction bases unmatched: 13. The CDR3 runs 16 residues. Per the germline V gene, CDR1 is LGHDT and CDR2 is YNNKEL (reference sequence). This chain's CDR3 is CASSQQSAGGVDTQYF. Written as DNA, the CDR3 is TGTGCCAGCAGTCAGCAGTCGGCGGGGGGCGTAGATACGCAGTATTTT.

Concerning this clone: Other DNA sequences in this specimen translate into the identical CDR3. The chain combines TRBV11-2 with TRBJ1-1; tentative D call: TRBD1 (6 bases). This CDR3 is built from 14 residues. Germline V gene data show CDR1 as SGHAT and CDR2 as FQNNGV. Trimming pared 0 bases from V and 3 bases from J, leaving 8 bases between. The CDR3 DNA reads TGTGCCAGCAGCTTAGACAGGGGAGACACTGAAGCTTTCTTT. Translated, it gives CASSLDRGDTEAFF.

This clone appeared many times. CDR3 protein: CASSLPSVFEQFF. The CDR3 DNA follows: TGTGCCAGCAGCCTCCCCTCGGTCTTTGAGCAGTTCTTC. This chain joins TRBV7-2 and TRBJ2-1; no firm D call. Germline CDR1 is SGHTA and CDR2 is FQGNSA. The V end lost 5 bases, the J end lost 9 bases, and 14 bases lay between the germline ends. The CDR3 spans 13 residues.

This sequence joins TRBV7-2 and TRBJ2-7; the D gene is possibly TRBD2 (6 bases). The germline V gene encodes CDR1 SGHTA and CDR2 FQGNSA. Trimming removed 6 bases at V and 9 bases at J, with 18 bases between. The CDR3 runs to 13 residues. This chain's CDR3 is CASRLTGASGQYF. CDR3 sequence (DNA): TGTGCCAGCAGGTTGACGGGAGCATCAGGGCAGTACTTC.

The rearrangement links TRBV3-1 (or the pseudogene TRBV3-2) to TRBJ1-6; 11 bases align to TRBD1. V gave up 3 bases and J gave up 6 bases; unmatched junction bases: 10. Germline V lookup: CDR1 LGHDT, CDR2 YNNKEL (reference sequence). The CDR3 sequence is 18 residues long. The CDR3 DNA reads as TGTGCCAGCAGCCATTCCCGAGTAGGGACAGGGGGTAATTCACCCCTCCACTTT. It translates to CASSHSRVGTGGNSPLHF.

The chain employs TRBV19 and TRBJ2-1, with TRBD2 matching over 10 bases. In germline, CDR1 is LNHDA, CDR2 SQIVND (reference sequence). J was trimmed by 8 bases and V by 4 bases; bases with no gene match: 8. This CDR3 contains 15 residues. The CDR3 loop is CASSTSGSGGDEQFF. CDR3 bases: TGTGCCAGTAGTACTAGCGGGAGTGGGGGCGATGAGCAGTTCTTC. Drawing the rest from reference TRBV19 and TRBJ2-1, the complete variable domain is DGGITQSPKYLFRKEGQNVTLSCEQNLNHDAMYWYRQDPGQGLRLIYYSQIVNDFQKGDIAEGYSVSREKKESFPLTVTSAQKNPTAFYLCASSTSGSGGDEQFFGPGTRLTVL.

This clone was seen once. The chain couples TRBV11-2 to TRBJ1-6, with D possibly matching TRBD1 (6 bases). The CDR3 spans 13 residues. Trimming shortened V by 7 bases and J by 9 bases, and 13 bases separated the two germline ends. Germline CDR1 and CDR2: SGHAT and FQNNGV. Here the CDR3 reads CASTVGGASPLHF. In DNA, the CDR3 is TGTGCCAGCACCGTGGGGGGGGCTTCACCCCTCCACTTT.

In its sample, this clone was seen a few times. The chain links TRBV3-1 (or the pseudogene TRBV3-2) to TRBJ2-2; weak D call: TRBD2 (5 bases). Germline V CDR1 and CDR2: LGHDT, YNNKEL (reference sequence). The CDR3 length is 14 residues. Trimming took 0 bases from V and 7 from J, leaving 9 bases between them. The CDR3 coding sequence is TGTGCCAGCAGCCAAGATGGAGGTGGCGGGGAGCTGTTTTTT. Protein product: CASSQDGGGGELFF.

This chain uses TRBV5-1 with TRBJ2-2; TRBD1 matches at 7 bases. Germline V gene data show CDR1 as SGHRS and CDR2 as YFSETQ. The CDR3 is 15 residues long. The trim removed 2 bases at V and 5 bases at J, leaving 6 bases unmatched. In DNA, the CDR3 is TGCGCCAGCAGCTTAAAAGGGGGCTTTACCGGGGAGCTGTTTTTT. Translated: CASSLKGGFTGELFF.

V usage is TRBV10-3 and J usage is TRBJ2-7, with 8 bases fitting TRBD1. Germline values: CDR1 ENHRY, CDR2 SYGVKD. The CDR3 sequence is 14 residues long. V was pared by 1 base and J by 3 bases, with 2 bases of the junction left unmatched. CDR3 in DNA: TGTGCCATCAGTGAGTTCACAGGGGGCTACGAGCAGTACTTC. This codes for CAISEFTGGYEQYF.

This chain connects TRBV20-1 to TRBJ1-6, with D perhaps matching TRBD1 (5 bases). Germline V CDR1 and CDR2: DFQATT, SNEGSKA (reference sequence). This CDR3 has 11 residues. The V end was cut by 0 bases, the J end by 18 bases, with 12 bases between. CDR3 sequence (DNA): TGCAGTGCTAGAGATCGGGCGGGGACCCACTTT. Translation gives CSARDRAGTHF.

The rearrangement links TRBV30 to TRBJ2-1; D perhaps matches TRBD2 (6 bases). The CDR3 extends over 12 amino acids. Trimming removed 3 bases from V and 8 bases from J, with 11 bases in between. Germline V gene lookup returns CDR1 GTSNPN and CDR2 SVGIG (reference sequence). This CDR3 is CAWRPWGDEQFF. The CDR3, as DNA: TGTGCCTGGAGACCGTGGGGGGATGAGCAGTTCTTC.

A note on this clone: At the DNA level, this CDR3 is encoded by other sequences in the same sample as well. The gene calls are TRBV6-5 and TRBJ1-3; 9 bases match TRBD1. Germline CDR1 reads MNHEY; CDR2 reads SVGAGI. CDR3 length equals 14 residues. V lost 6 bases, J lost 5 bases, and 5 bases stayed unmatched. CDR3 protein: CASSPQGARNTIYF. CDR3 nucleotide sequence: TGTGCCAGCAGCCCACAGGGGGCAAGAAACACCATATATTTT.

The chain uses TRBV9 and TRBJ1-1, with 8 bases that match TRBD1. The CDR3 runs 15 residues. Germline V CDR1 and CDR2: SGDLS, YYNGEE. Trimming took 6 bases from V and 1 from J; bases not matched to a gene: 8. The CDR3 spells CASTRTGTWNTEAFF. The CDR3 coding sequence is TGTGCCAGCACAAGGACAGGGACGTGGAACACTGAAGCTTTCTTT.

The chain couples TRBV7-9 to TRBJ2-2; possibly TRBD2 for D (6 bases). CDR3 length: 14 amino acids. Trimming stripped 5 bases from V and 1 base from J, with 8 bases between. Germline-derived CDR1 and CDR2 are SEHNR and FQNEAQ (reference sequence). CDR3 amino acids: CASSKGGNTGELFF. CDR3 in DNA: TGTGCCAGCAGCAAGGGAGGGAACACCGGGGAGCTGTTTTTT.

V is TRBV3-1 (or the pseudogene TRBV3-2) and J is TRBJ2-2; D may be TRBD2 (5 bases). This CDR3 region has 14 residues. V was pared by 7 bases and J by 5 bases, with 14 bases between. The V gene's germline CDR1 is LGHDT and CDR2 YNNKEL (reference sequence). The CDR3 bases are TGTGCCAGCACGGGATTGTCCGGAACCGGGGAGCTGTTTTTT. Translated, it gives CASTGLSGTGELFF.

This chain joins TRBV23-1 and TRBJ1-1; TRBD1 matches 12 bases. TRBV23-1 is an open reading frame, and its role is uncertain. The V segment lost 4 bases and the J segment 0 bases; nucleotides outside the gene matches: 12. The CDR3 extends over 19 amino acids. The CDR3 here is CASSPRSRDRGLLNTEAFF. CDR3 DNA: TGCGCCAGCAGTCCCCGAAGCCGGGACAGGGGGCTCCTGAACACTGAAGCTTTCTTT.

The genes are TRBV6-5 and TRBJ1-1; the match to TRBD1 covers 7 bases. The germline V gene encodes CDR1 MNHEY and CDR2 SVGAGI. CDR3 length: 15 amino acids. The ends lost 0 bases at V and 0 bases at J; junction bases unmatched: 1. The CDR3 reads CASSYSGTVNTEAFF. The CDR3 DNA follows: TGTGCCAGCAGTTACTCGGGGACAGTGAACACTGAAGCTTTCTTT.

The rearrangement joins TRBV6-6 to TRBJ1-1; the D gene is possibly TRBD1 (5 bases). The CDR3 totals 13 residues. The germline CDR1 and CDR2 sequences are MNHNY and SVGAGI (reference sequence). Trimming removed 4 bases at V and 4 bases at J, with 10 bases between. CDR3 amino acids: CASSFTGSTEAFF. The CDR3 DNA reads TGTGCCAGCAGTTTCACAGGTAGCACTGAAGCTTTCTTT.

CDR3 protein: CASSLLSSPLHF. Written as DNA, the CDR3 is TGTGCCAGCAGTTTACTCTCTTCACCCCTCCACTTT. The chain employs TRBV28 and TRBJ1-6; D ambiguous. Deletions cut 2 bases from V and 9 bases from J, with 5 bases between. Looked up from germline, CDR1 is MDHEN and CDR2 is SYDVKM. The CDR3 spans 12 residues. Together with reference TRBV28 and TRBJ1-6, the CDR3 gives the full variable domain: DVKVTQSSRYLVKRTGEKVFLECVQDMDHENMFWYRQDPGLGLRLIYFSYDVKMKEKGDIPEGYSVSREKKERFSLILESASTNQTSMYLCASSLLSSPLHFGNGTRLTVT.

The chain is built from TRBV24-1 and TRBJ1-1; D gene unclear. The CDR3 spans 13 residues. V was clipped by 5 bases and J by 5 bases, with 11 bases between them. From germline, CDR1 is KGHDR and CDR2 SFDVKD. In DNA, the CDR3 is TGTGCCACCAGTGGCGGGAGTTTGACTGAAGCTTTCTTT. Protein: CATSGGSLTEAFF.

The chain links TRBV9 to TRBJ1-1; D might be TRBD1 (6 bases). The germline gives CDR1 SGDLS, CDR2 YYNGEE. This CDR3 comprises 13 residues. V was trimmed by 6 bases and J by 2 bases, leaving 11 bases between them. The CDR3 DNA follows: TGTGCCAGCACGGACAGATCAAACACTGAAGCTTTCTTT. Its translation: CASTDRSNTEAFF.

This clone turned up a few times. This chain connects TRBV5-6 to TRBJ1-2, with 7 bases fitting TRBD1. Per the germline V gene, CDR1 is SGHDT and CDR2 is YYEEEE. J was trimmed by 5 bases and V by 4 bases; bases with no gene match: 2. The CDR3 is made up of 12 amino acids. DNA of the CDR3: TGTGCCAGCAGCCCGACAGGGTATGGCTACACCTTC. It yields the protein CASSPTGYGYTF.

The chain couples TRBV3-1 (or the pseudogene TRBV3-2) to TRBJ1-1; 8 nucleotides line up with TRBD1. CDR1 LGHDT and CDR2 YNNKEL come from the germline V gene (reference sequence). The CDR3 extends over 14 amino acids. V dropped 1 base and J dropped 4; count of bases not matched to a gene: 2. The CDR3 loop is CASSQAGQGTEAFF. CDR3 in DNA: TGTGCCAGCAGCCAAGCAGGACAGGGCACTGAAGCTTTCTTT.

This chain joins TRBV7-9 and TRBJ2-5; D is ambiguous. Germline V gives CDR1 SEHNR, CDR2 FQNEAQ (reference sequence). CDR3 length: 12 amino acids. The ends were cut back, 0 bases at V and 5 bases at J, with 4 bases in the middle. The CDR3 nucleotides are TGTGCCAGCAGCTTAGCTCCGGAGACCCAGTACTTC. It translates to CASSLAPETQYF.

The V call is TRBV5-1, the J call TRBJ1-1; possibly TRBD1 for D (5 bases). The CDR3 is 15 amino acids. Germline values: CDR1 SGHRS, CDR2 YFSETQ. Trimming pared 2 bases from V and 3 bases from J, leaving 14 bases between. CDR3 sequence reads: CASSLKRGPYTEAFF. In nucleotides, the CDR3 is TGCGCCAGCAGCTTAAAAAGGGGTCCGTACACTGAAGCTTTCTTT. The full variable domain, with the rest looked up from reference TRBV5-1 and TRBJ1-1, is KAGVTQTPRYLIKTRGQQVTLSCSPISGHRSVSWYQQTPGQGLQFLFEYFSETQRNKGNFPGRFSGRQFSNSRSEMNVSTLELGDSALYLCASSLKRGPYTEAFFGQGTRLTVV.

Notes on this clone: This specimen includes other DNA sequences encoding the same CDR3. The chain links TRBV19 to TRBJ1-2; no firm D call. Germline assignment: CDR1 LNHDA and CDR2 SQIVND (reference sequence). The CDR3 has 17 amino acids. V gave up 6 bases and J gave up 0 bases, with 20 bases separating them. The DNA for the CDR3 is TGTGCCAGTAGGGTGTCTGGCGGCGGGATCTCTAACTATGGCTACACCTTC. Protein product: CASRVSGGGISNYGYTF.

The chain couples TRBV27 to TRBJ2-1; TRBD1 might be the D (5 bases). Germline loops: CDR1 MNHEY, CDR2 SMNVEV (reference sequence). The CDR3 consists of 14 residues. V shed 5 bases and J shed 6 bases, with 14 bases lying between them. CDR3 nucleotides: TGTGCCAGCAGTCCCAGGGTGACGTCCAATGAGCAGTTCTTC. Protein sequence: CASSPRVTSNEQFF.

The rearrangement joins TRBV5-1 to TRBJ1-1; TRBD1 matches at 9 bases. The CDR3 is 15 amino acids. Per germline, CDR1 SGHRS and CDR2 YFSETQ. Germline trimming cut 4 bases from V and 4 bases from J; bases unmatched to any gene: 8. The CDR3 nucleotides read TGCGCCAGCAGCCCCTTACAGGGGGCTGGCACTGAAGCTTTCTTT. Amino acid sequence: CASSPLQGAGTEAFF. Together with reference TRBV5-1 and TRBJ1-1, the CDR3 gives the full variable domain: KAGVTQTPRYLIKTRGQQVTLSCSPISGHRSVSWYQQTPGQGLQFLFEYFSETQRNKGNFPGRFSGRQFSNSRSEMNVSTLELGDSALYLCASSPLQGAGTEAFFGQGTRLTVV.